One and the same sample provided the 27 T cell receptor beta chains below, sequenced in a study of CD4 T cells in relation to SARS-CoV-2 and coronaviruses. The unexposed donors gave CD4+ T cells in about 2010-2019, prior to COVID-19. CD4+ T cells were isolated from the cells after around eleven days of culture. No antigens are known for them. Using immunoSEQ multiplex PCR, the repertoire was profiled, and TCRdb retains in-frame clones only, with some absent. Here the sample spans under 20,000 clones, about 70% being singletons. Sequenced: CD4+ T cells from PBMCs, cultured in vitro. Every receptor here comes from a human donor in good health.

V and J are TRBV28 and TRBJ2-2, with 12 positions matching TRBD2. The germline gives CDR1 MDHEN, CDR2 SYDVKM. Trimming took 5 bases from V and 1 from J; bases not matched to a gene: 2. The CDR3 is made up of 16 amino acids. CDR3 sequence reads: CASSMTSGGNTGELFF. The CDR3 DNA is TGTGCCAGCAGTATGACTAGCGGGGGGAACACCGGGGAGCTGTTTTTT.

The chain links TRBV7-3 to TRBJ2-7; 13 bases map to TRBD2. CDR1 and CDR2 (germline): SGHTA, FQGTGA. The CDR3 spans 17 residues. The trim removed 6 bases at V and 10 bases at J, leaving 18 bases unmatched. In DNA, the CDR3 is TGTGCCAGCAGTCCGAACCCACTAGCGGGAGGGCCTATTTACCAGTACTTC. It encodes CASSPNPLAGGPIYQYF.

This chain connects TRBV30 to TRBJ2-1, with 13 nucleotides matching TRBD2. The CDR3 is made up of 15 amino acids. The germline V gene has CDR1 GTSNPN and CDR2 SVGIG (reference sequence). The junction had 2 bases not matched to a gene; V was cut back by 1 base and J by 5 bases. CDR3 loop: CAWSGGTSGDNEQFF. CDR3 coding DNA: TGTGCCTGGAGTGGAGGGACTAGCGGGGACAATGAGCAGTTCTTC.

This CDR3 is CASSRGQGAYGYTF. The CDR3 bases are TGTGCCAGCAGCCGGGGACAGGGGGCCTATGGCTACACCTTC. This chain uses TRBV9 with TRBJ1-2; 12 bases map to TRBD1. The germline CDR1 and CDR2 sequences are SGDLS and YYNGEE. V lost 4 bases to trimming and J lost 4 bases; unmatched junction nucleotides: 2. The CDR3 spans 14 residues.

V gene TRBV4-1 combines with J gene TRBJ2-5, with D possibly being TRBD1 (5 bases). Trimming took 3 bases from V and 5 from J, leaving 19 bases between them. Germline V CDR1 and CDR2: MGHRA, YSYEKL. This CDR3 is built from 16 residues. The CDR3 is CASSHAPGQGRETQYF. CDR3 DNA: TGCGCCAGCAGCCACGCCCCAGGGCAGGGCCGGGAGACCCAGTACTTC.

This clone rates as medium-sized (0.01 to 0.1%). The chain recombines TRBV18 with TRBJ1-2, with 9 bases aligning to TRBD1. The CDR3 consists of 13 residues. Germline V gene sequence: CDR1 KGHSH, CDR2 LQKENI. J was trimmed by 12 bases and V by 3 bases; bases with no gene match: 8. The chain's CDR3 is CASSPGQGSVDTF. CDR3 in DNA: TGTGCCAGCTCACCGGGACAGGGCAGCGTCGACACCTTC.

By share of the sample, this clone is medium-sized. The V gene is TRBV28, the J gene TRBJ1-1; D not resolved. The CDR3 length is 13 residues. The ends were cut back, 3 bases at V and 2 bases at J, with 7 bases in the middle. Germline V CDR1 and CDR2: MDHEN, SYDVKM. The CDR3 is CASSFQVNTEAFF. The CDR3 coding sequence is TGTGCCAGCAGTTTCCAGGTCAACACTGAAGCTTTCTTT.

The chain has TRBV19 and TRBJ2-5, with TRBD1 matching 10 bases. CDR3 length: 12 residues. Germline CDR1 and CDR2: LNHDA and SQIVND (reference sequence). The V gene end was trimmed by 10 bases and the J gene end by 4 bases; junction bases not matched to a gene: 3. The CDR3 sequence is CATGTGVETQYF. The CDR3 nucleotides are TGTGCCACGGGGACAGGGGTAGAGACCCAGTACTTC.

This clone was detected only a few times. The chain links TRBV2 to TRBJ1-1, with D possibly being TRBD1 (6 bases). Germline V gives CDR1 SNHLY, CDR2 FYNNEI. Trimming left V 5 bases short and J 9 bases short, with 19 bases between. CDR3 length equals 14 residues. CDR3 sequence (DNA): TGTGCCAGCAGTATAGAAGGAGGACAGACCAAAGCTTTCTTT. Amino acids: CASSIEGGQTKAFF.

V usage is TRBV7-9 and J usage is TRBJ2-3, with TRBD2 identical over 8 bases. V lost 2 bases, J lost 4 bases, and 8 bases stayed unmatched. The CDR3 has 16 residues. Germline V gene sequence: CDR1 SEHNR, CDR2 FQNEAQ (reference sequence). CDR3 protein: CASSLFRREDADTQYF. The CDR3 nucleotides read TGTGCCAGCAGCTTATTCCGGCGGGAGGACGCAGATACGCAGTATTTT. The full variable domain, in which reference TRBV7-9 and TRBJ2-3 provide the parts outside the CDR3, is DTGVSQNPRHKITKRGQNVTFRCDPISEHNRLYWYRQTLGQGPEFLTYFQNEAQLEKSRLLSDRFSAERPKGSFSTLEIQRTEQGDSAMYLCASSLFRREDADTQYFGPGTRLTVL.

There are a few counts of this clone. The chain has TRBV5-1 and TRBJ1-2; D is uncertain. From germline, CDR1 is SGHRS and CDR2 YFSETQ. V lost 4 bases, J lost 0 bases, and 7 bases lay in between. This CDR3 has 13 residues. The CDR3: CASSPGTNYGYTF. Written as DNA, the CDR3 is TGCGCCAGCAGCCCCGGGACTAACTATGGCTACACCTTC.

V is TRBV2 and J is TRBJ1-6, with a tentative D call TRBD1 (5 bases). The CDR3 is made up of 15 amino acids. The germline CDR1 and CDR2 sequences are SNHLY and FYNNEI. Between the trimmed V and J ends, which lost 4 bases and 1 base, there was a span of 8 bases. The CDR3 reads CASSVGASYNSPLHF. CDR3 sequence (DNA): TGTGCCAGCAGTGTAGGGGCGTCCTATAATTCACCCCTCCACTTT.

This clone was recorded only once. The chain carries TRBV5-4 and TRBJ2-5, with D uncertain. Germline V gene lookup returns CDR1 SGHNT and CDR2 YYREEE (reference sequence). The germline V and J ends were trimmed by 4 bases and 4 bases, with 11 bases remaining between them. This CDR3 spans 13 amino acids. The CDR3 nucleotides are TGTGCCAGCAGCGGCGACCCCGGAGAGACCCAGTACTTC. It is translated as CASSGDPGETQYF.

The J gene is TRBJ2-3, the V gene TRBV2; tentatively, D is TRBD2 (6 bases). This CDR3 region has 15 residues. In germline, CDR1 is SNHLY, CDR2 FYNNEI. Trimming removed 6 bases at V and 4 bases at J, with 17 bases between. In DNA form, the CDR3 reads TGTGCCAGCAGCGTAGCGGAAAGGCGCTCAGATACGCAGTATTTT. The encoded protein is CASSVAERRSDTQYF. Drawing the rest from reference TRBV2 and TRBJ2-3, the complete variable domain is EPEVTQTPSHQVTQMGQEVILRCVPISNHLYFYWYRQILGQKVEFLVSFYNNEISEKSEIFDDQFSVERPDGSNFTLKIRSTKLEDSAMYFCASSVAERRSDTQYFGPGTRLTVL.

The chain couples TRBV5-1 to TRBJ2-1; D may be TRBD2 (10 bases). V dropped 4 bases and J dropped 7 bases, with 30 bases sitting between them. CDR3 length equals 19 residues. Germline lookup yields CDR1 SGHRS and CDR2 YFSETQ. The CDR3 nucleotides are TGCGCCAGCAGCAGGGGACAGGGCTCGAGCGGGAGGGCCAAGAATGAGCAGTTCTTC. This codes for CASSRGQGSSGRAKNEQFF.

The gene calls are TRBV28 and TRBJ2-6; D could derive from TRBD1 or TRBD2 (5 bases each). The CDR3 loop spans 17 amino acids. V was trimmed by 3 bases and J by 2 bases, leaving 14 bases between them. The germline V gene has CDR1 MDHEN and CDR2 SYDVKM. The CDR3 sequence is CASSLGQWGTGANVLTF. Here the CDR3 DNA reads TGTGCCAGCAGTTTGGGGCAGTGGGGGACTGGGGCCAACGTCCTGACTTTC.

V usage is TRBV7-9 and J usage is TRBJ2-7; D unresolved. CDR1 and CDR2 (germline): SEHNR, FQNEAQ (reference sequence). The CDR3 has 14 residues. V lost 1 base, J lost 4 bases, and 11 bases lay in between. The CDR3 here is CASSLGGNSYEQYF. The DNA for the CDR3 is TGTGCCAGCAGCTTAGGTGGGAATTCATACGAGCAGTACTTC.

The chain uses TRBV28 and TRBJ1-1, with D perhaps TRBD1 (6 bases). The CDR3 contains 16 residues. The V end was cut by 7 bases, the J end by 2 bases, with 20 bases between. The V gene's germline CDR1 is MDHEN and CDR2 SYDVKM. As DNA, the CDR3 is TGTGCCAGCACCCCTACAGGGACTAACCTTAACACTGAAGCTTTCTTT. The encoded protein is CASTPTGTNLNTEAFF.

Here the CDR3 DNA reads TGTGCCAGCAGCAGCCAACGGGACACCCCTTACCCAAGGACCCAGTACTTC. Translated, it gives CASSSQRDTPYPRTQYF. J is TRBJ2-5 and V is TRBV28; D might be TRBD1 (6 bases). CDR3 length: 17 amino acids. V was trimmed by 6 bases and J by 7 bases, leaving 27 bases between them. Germline V gene sequence: CDR1 MDHEN, CDR2 SYDVKM.

The chain couples TRBV23-1 to TRBJ2-7; 10 nucleotides agree with TRBD1. TRBV23-1 counts as an open reading frame of uncertain function. This CDR3 has 15 amino acids. V was pared by 9 bases and J by 4 bases, with 12 bases of the junction left unmatched. CDR3 region: CARTEGGQGMYEQYF. In DNA, the CDR3 is TGCGCCAGAACCGAAGGGGGACAGGGGATGTACGAGCAGTACTTC.

The chain recombines TRBV5-1 with TRBJ2-1; 8 nucleotides align to TRBD1. CDR1 and CDR2 (germline): SGHRS, YFSETQ. V dropped 3 bases and J dropped 6; count of bases not matched to a gene: 5. The CDR3 consists of 14 residues. For the CDR3, the DNA is TGCGCCAGCAGCTACTATACAGGGGGCAATGAGCAGTTCTTC. Its protein product is CASSYYTGGNEQFF.

The rearrangement joins TRBV7-2 to TRBJ1-6; maybe TRBD1 (6 bases). Germline CDR1 SGHTA, CDR2 FQGNSA. V was pared by 3 bases and J by 10 bases, with 16 bases between. The CDR3 is made up of 15 amino acids. The CDR3 reads CASSLNRVGGSPLHF. In DNA form, the CDR3 reads TGTGCCAGCAGCTTGAACAGGGTGGGCGGATCACCCCTCCACTTT.

The chain recombines TRBV5-3 with TRBJ1-3; D not certain. Being an ORF, TRBV5-3 has a function that is uncertain. V lost 1 base, J lost 3 bases, and 11 bases lay in between. The CDR3 contains 15 residues. The CDR3 region is CARSLRWGIGNTIYF. As DNA, the CDR3 is TGTGCCAGAAGCTTGAGGTGGGGTATTGGAAACACCATATATTTT.

The CDR3 loop is CASSESRLETQYF. The CDR3 region has the DNA TGTGCCAGCAGTGAATCCAGGTTAGAGACCCAGTACTTC. The chain joins TRBV2 to TRBJ2-5; D is uncertain. CDR1 SNHLY and CDR2 FYNNEI come from the germline V gene. The CDR3 has 13 amino acids. With 2 bases removed from V and 4 bases from J, the gap between germline ends came to 8 bases.

The chain links TRBV19 to TRBJ2-7, with 12 bases lining up with TRBD2. CDR1 and CDR2 from the germline V gene are LNHDA and SQIVND (reference sequence). V lost 4 bases and J lost 0; bases outside the gene matches: 7. This CDR3 is built from 17 residues. The chain's CDR3 is CASSTRTSGIRSYEQYF. The CDR3 region has the DNA TGTGCCAGTAGTACTAGGACTAGCGGGATACGCTCCTACGAGCAGTACTTC.

The gene calls are TRBV29-1 and TRBJ1-1; TRBD1 might be the D (5 bases). V was clipped by 6 bases and J by 8 bases, with 16 bases between them. There are 12 residues in the CDR3. The germline V gene encodes CDR1 SQVTM and CDR2 ANQGSEA. The CDR3 coding sequence is TGCAGCGTCGCGGCCCTGGGACGGGAAGCTTTCTTT. Amino acid sequence: CSVAALGREAFF.

CDR3 amino acids: CASSTGLRMNTEAFF. The CDR3 coding sequence is TGTGCCAGCAGCACAGGACTGAGGATGAACACTGAAGCTTTCTTT. The chain carries TRBV11-2 and TRBJ1-1, with a possible D match to TRBD1 (5 bases). Germline V gives CDR1 SGHAT, CDR2 FQNNGV. The length of the CDR3 is 15 residues. V lost 5 bases to trimming and J lost 0 bases, with 13 bases between them.